This entry lists 4 T cell receptor beta chains sequenced from one sample in a study of graft-versus-host responses after intestinal transplantation. Sequencing was performed with immunoSEQ multiplex PCR; in TCRdb, only in-frame clones are kept and a portion is missing. The sample records 77,000 or so clones, 92% being singletons. The source material was PBMCs, sampled 98 days after intestinal transplantation. The receptors were gathered from a human patient who received an intestinal transplant, so some T cells may come from the graft donor.

This clone was observed once. J is TRBJ1-5 and V is TRBV19, with TRBD1 identical over 8 bases. The CDR3 spans 18 residues. V shed 0 bases, J shed 2 bases, and the junction held 9 bases outside the gene matches. The germline gives CDR1 LNHDA, CDR2 SQIVND (reference sequence). The CDR3 DNA reads as TGTGCCAGTAGTATAGATCGCCCAGGGGGCTCGGGCAATCAGCCCCAGCATTTT. Translation gives CASSIDRPGGSGNQPQHF. Drawing the rest from reference TRBV19 and TRBJ1-5, the complete variable domain is DGGITQSPKYLFRKEGQNVTLSCEQNLNHDAMYWYRQDPGQGLRLIYYSQIVNDFQKGDIAEGYSVSREKKESFPLTVTSAQKNPTAFYLCASSIDRPGGSGNQPQHFGDGTRLSIL.

The chain couples TRBV5-1 to TRBJ2-1; 10 bases fit TRBD2. CDR3 length: 15 amino acids. Germline V CDR1 and CDR2: SGHRS, YFSETQ. Trimming cost V 3 bases and J 2 bases; bases outside gene matches: 2. The CDR3 DNA is TGCGCCAGCAGCTATGGACTAGCGGCCTACAATGAGCAGTTCTTC. The encoded protein is CASSYGLAAYNEQFF.

The gene calls are TRBV6-1 and TRBJ2-7; 8 bases line up with TRBD2. Trimming removed 3 bases from V and 7 bases from J; junction bases left unmatched: 14. The CDR3 has 16 residues. Germline CDR1 MNHNS, CDR2 SASEGT. The CDR3 DNA reads TGTGCCAGCAGTGAGAAGACCCCGATGGTAGCGGGGGAGCAGTACTTC. Protein sequence: CASSEKTPMVAGEQYF.

In its sample, this clone was seen once. V usage is TRBV29-1 and J usage is TRBJ2-3, with D maybe TRBD1 (6 bases). The ends were cut back, 7 bases at V and 4 bases at J, with 12 bases in the middle. The CDR3 totals 12 residues. Germline loops: CDR1 SQVTM, CDR2 ANQGSEA. CDR3 DNA: TGCAGCGCCCGGACAGATTCAGATACGCAGTATTTT. Protein product: CSARTDSDTQYF.